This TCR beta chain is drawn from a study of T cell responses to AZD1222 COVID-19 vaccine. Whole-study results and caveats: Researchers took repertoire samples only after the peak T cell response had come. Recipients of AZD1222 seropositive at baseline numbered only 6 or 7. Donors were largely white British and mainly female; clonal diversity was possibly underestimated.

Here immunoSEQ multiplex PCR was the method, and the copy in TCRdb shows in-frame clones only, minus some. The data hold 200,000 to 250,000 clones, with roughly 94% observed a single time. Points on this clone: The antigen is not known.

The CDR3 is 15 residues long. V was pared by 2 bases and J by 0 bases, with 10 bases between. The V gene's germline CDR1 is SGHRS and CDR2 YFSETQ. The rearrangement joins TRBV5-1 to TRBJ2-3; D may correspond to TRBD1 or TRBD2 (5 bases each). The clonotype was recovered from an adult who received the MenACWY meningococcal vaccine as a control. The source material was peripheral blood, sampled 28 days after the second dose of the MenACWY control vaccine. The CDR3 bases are TGCGCCAGCAGCTTTTGGGGGTCTAGCACAGATACGCAGTATTTT. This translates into CASSFWGSSTDTQYF.